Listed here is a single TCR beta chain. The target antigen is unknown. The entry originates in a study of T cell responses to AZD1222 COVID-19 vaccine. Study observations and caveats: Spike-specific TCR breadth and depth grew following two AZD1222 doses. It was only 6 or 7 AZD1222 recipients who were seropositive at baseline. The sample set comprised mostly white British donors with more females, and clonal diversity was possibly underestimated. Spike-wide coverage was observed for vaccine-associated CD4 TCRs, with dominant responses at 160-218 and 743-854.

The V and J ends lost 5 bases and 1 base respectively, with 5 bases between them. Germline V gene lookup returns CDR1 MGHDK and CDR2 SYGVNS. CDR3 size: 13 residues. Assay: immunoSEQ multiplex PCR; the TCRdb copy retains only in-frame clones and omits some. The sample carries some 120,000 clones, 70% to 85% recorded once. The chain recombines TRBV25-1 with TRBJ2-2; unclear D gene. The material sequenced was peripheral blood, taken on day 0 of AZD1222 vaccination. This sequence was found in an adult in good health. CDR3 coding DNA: TGTGCCAGCAGTCGAGGGAACACCGGGGAGCTGTTTTTT. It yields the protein CASSRGNTGELFF.